The 17 T cell receptor beta chains below all came from one sample that was sequenced in a study of blood T cell dynamics during melanoma immunotherapy. The time point: week 3, after first cycle of checkpoint inhibitor. This table comes from immunoSEQ multiplex PCR, and its TCRdb copy is limited to in-frame clones, with some not included. The data show around 12,000 clones, approximately 90% seen once. The sequences come from effector memory CD8+ T cells from blood, collected from a patient treated with checkpoint blockade. These receptors were taken from a human donor with melanoma.

The rearrangement links TRBV28 to TRBJ2-7; 7 nucleotides align to TRBD1. This CDR3 comprises 12 residues. Germline V gene data show CDR1 as MDHEN and CDR2 as SYDVKM. Trimming took 6 bases from V and 2 from J; bases not matched to a gene: 1. Here the CDR3 DNA reads TGTGCCAGCAGCAGGGGGACCTACGAGCAGTACTTC. Protein sequence: CASSRGTYEQYF.

The chain has TRBV29-1 and TRBJ1-3; tentative D call: TRBD1 (5 bases). CDR3 length: 13 residues. In germline, CDR1 is SQVTM, CDR2 ANQGSEA. The germline V and J ends were trimmed by 4 bases and 1 base, with 8 bases remaining between them. The chain's CDR3 is CSVADSSGNTIYF. Written as DNA, the CDR3 is TGCAGCGTTGCTGACAGTTCTGGAAACACCATATATTTT.

The CDR3 reads CASSFGGGPYEQYF. Written as DNA, the CDR3 is TGTGCCAGCAGCTTTGGAGGCGGCCCCTACGAGCAGTACTTC. The chain carries TRBV7-8 and TRBJ2-7; maybe TRBD2 (5 bases). CDR3 size: 14 residues. Per germline, CDR1 SGHVS and CDR2 FQNEAQ. The V end was cut by 3 bases, the J end by 2 bases, with 11 bases between. The full variable domain, in which reference TRBV7-8 and TRBJ2-7 provide the parts outside the CDR3, is GAGVSQSPRYKVAKRGQDVALRCDPISGHVSLFWYQQALGQGPEFLTYFQNEAQLDKSGLPSDRFFAERPEGSVSTLKIQRTQQEDSAVYLCASSFGGGPYEQYFGPGTRLTVT.

V gene TRBV27 combines with J gene TRBJ1-2; no clear D. V shed 2 bases and J shed 2 bases, with 6 bases lying between them. The CDR3 loop spans 13 amino acids. Per germline, CDR1 MNHEY and CDR2 SMNVEV (reference sequence). As DNA, the CDR3 is TGTGCCAGCAGTTTAACCGAAAACTATGGCTACACCTTC. Translated, it gives CASSLTENYGYTF.

In DNA form, the CDR3 reads TGTGCCACCCGGGGACCGACGAGCTCCTACGAGCAGTACTTC. It encodes CATRGPTSSYEQYF. The rearrangement joins TRBV19 to TRBJ2-7, with D perhaps TRBD1 or TRBD2 (5 bases each). Germline V gene data show CDR1 as LNHDA and CDR2 as SQIVND (reference sequence). Trimming took 10 bases from V and 0 from J, leaving 16 bases between them. This CDR3 is built from 14 residues.

The rearrangement uses TRBV7-9 and TRBJ1-1; D is ambiguous. Germline V CDR1 and CDR2: SEHNR, FQNEAQ (reference sequence). V was cut by 1 base and J by 3 bases, with 3 bases left in between. CDR3 size: 12 residues. CDR3 sequence: CASSLVDTEAFF. The CDR3 DNA follows: TGTGCCAGCAGCTTAGTGGACACTGAAGCTTTCTTT.

The chain combines TRBV4-3 with TRBJ2-7; D might be TRBD1 (6 bases). Germline assignment: CDR1 LGHNA and CDR2 YSLEER. This CDR3 is built from 14 residues. V lost 1 base and J 4 bases, leaving 11 bases between the germline ends. The CDR3 DNA follows: TGCGCCAGCAGCCAAGGCAACAGGGATTACGAGCAGTACTTC. This gives the protein CASSQGNRDYEQYF.

The chain recombines TRBV4-3 with TRBJ1-2; 8 bases are a match to TRBD1. The V gene's germline CDR1 is LGHNA and CDR2 YSLEER. V was clipped by 3 bases and J by 8 bases; unmatched bases: 5. The CDR3 spans 13 residues. The CDR3 spells CASSHLTGDGYTF. The DNA of the CDR3 is TGCGCCAGCAGCCACCTGACAGGGGACGGCTACACCTTC.

J is TRBJ2-1 and V is TRBV27, with a tentative D call TRBD2 (5 bases). V gave up 3 bases and J gave up 3 bases, with 9 bases separating them. The CDR3 is made up of 14 amino acids. Per germline, CDR1 MNHEY and CDR2 SMNVEV (reference sequence). Written as DNA, the CDR3 is TGTGCCAGCAGTTTTTTCGGGGACTACAATGAGCAGTTCTTC. Amino acids: CASSFFGDYNEQFF.

This clone was observed a single time. The rearrangement uses TRBV27 and TRBJ2-1, with 12 bases lining up with TRBD2. CDR1 and CDR2 from the germline V gene are MNHEY and SMNVEV (reference sequence). V was clipped by 7 bases and J by 8 bases; unmatched bases: 6. This CDR3 spans 14 amino acids. The chain's CDR3 is CASTLAGGPYEQFF. In DNA, the CDR3 is TGTGCCAGCACCCTAGCGGGAGGGCCTTATGAGCAGTTCTTC.

In DNA, the CDR3 is TGTGCCAGCAGCTTGCTACTGAGCTCCTACGAGCAGTACTTC. Translated, it gives CASSLLLSSYEQYF. The chain has TRBV5-6 and TRBJ2-7; no reliable D call. The CDR3 sequence is 14 residues long. The germline V gene has CDR1 SGHDT and CDR2 YYEEEE. Between the trimmed V and J ends, which lost 1 base and 0 bases, there was a span of 8 bases.

The rearrangement joins TRBV9 to TRBJ2-1; 8 nucleotides align to TRBD1. Germline V CDR1 and CDR2: SGDLS, YYNGEE. Trimming removed 3 bases from V and 4 bases from J; junction bases left unmatched: 6. This CDR3 has 15 residues. CDR3 amino acids: CASSDGTGGYNEQFF. Written as DNA, the CDR3 is TGTGCCAGCAGCGACGGGACAGGCGGATACAATGAGCAGTTCTTC.

This chain uses TRBV27 with TRBJ1-5, with D possibly TRBD1 on 6 matching bases. Between the trimmed V and J ends, which lost 4 bases and 6 bases, there was a span of 13 bases. The CDR3 totals 14 residues. The germline gives CDR1 MNHEY, CDR2 SMNVEV (reference sequence). CDR3 residues: CASSYSGAGQPQHF. DNA of the CDR3: TGTGCCAGCAGTTACTCGGGGGCAGGTCAGCCCCAGCATTTT.

V gene TRBV28 combines with J gene TRBJ2-7; tentative D call: TRBD2 (6 bases). The germline gives CDR1 MDHEN, CDR2 SYDVKM. There are 14 residues in the CDR3. With 5 bases removed from V and 3 bases from J, the gap between germline ends came to 14 bases. CDR3 residues: CASSRDGGYYEQYF. The CDR3 nucleotides are TGTGCCAGCAGTAGGGACGGGGGTTACTACGAGCAGTACTTC.

The chain links TRBV5-1 to TRBJ2-2, with D tentatively TRBD1 (5 bases). This CDR3 is 14 amino acids long. Trimming left V 0 bases short and J 7 bases short, with 10 bases between. In germline, CDR1 is SGHRS, CDR2 YFSETQ. This CDR3 reads CASSLGQGNGELFF. Written as DNA, the CDR3 is TGCGCCAGCAGCTTGGGGCAGGGTAACGGGGAGCTGTTTTTT.

The chain has TRBV19 and TRBJ1-5; D is possibly TRBD1 (5 bases). V gave up 5 bases and J gave up 2 bases, with 10 bases separating them. CDR1 LNHDA and CDR2 SQIVND come from the germline V gene (reference sequence). The CDR3 loop spans 14 amino acids. CDR3 loop: CASSWGWGNQPQHF. CDR3 coding DNA: TGTGCCAGTAGTTGGGGGTGGGGCAATCAGCCCCAGCATTTT.

The chain employs TRBV9 and TRBJ2-1; D unresolved. This CDR3 is built from 15 residues. Germline V gives CDR1 SGDLS, CDR2 YYNGEE. Trimming left V 3 bases short and J 0 bases short, with 10 bases between. The CDR3 spells CASSADGSSYNEQFF. The CDR3 DNA is TGTGCCAGCAGCGCGGACGGAAGCTCCTACAATGAGCAGTTCTTC.